This paragraph covers one T cell receptor (beta chain) sequence. Antigen unknown. After removal of 5 bases from V and 2 bases from J, the junction contained 3 bases not matched to a gene. The CDR3 is made up of 14 amino acids. Germline lookup yields CDR1 SGHAT and CDR2 FQNNGV. This sample was taken from a study of memory CD4+ T cells and cytomegalovirus serostatus. Study overall: This sample comes from healthy Belgian adults, eight or nine CMV seropositive, under 25 seronegative.

The sort gate was single viable CD3+CD4+CD8-CD45RO+ cells for memory CD4+ T cells. Per the authors' pipeline: Out-of-frame sequences were removed, leaving a few million distinct TCRbeta sequences. Sequencing used immunoSEQ multiplex PCR; TCRdb keeps in-frame clones, though not all of them. The V and J calls and clone size are taken from that table; D and trimming were inferred from the DNA. The table includes tens of thousands of clones, roughly 80% detected once. Study-level results: Suggested: most of the CMV-linked TCR signature lies in CD4+ memory cells.

What was sequenced was memory CD4+ T cells from blood. The source is an adult in good health and CMV-seronegative. This chain connects TRBV11-2 to TRBJ1-3; 7 nucleotides agree with TRBD1. CDR3 sequence reads: CASSVGQAGNTIYF. As DNA, the CDR3 is TGTGCCAGCAGCGTAGGACAGGCTGGAAACACCATATATTTT.